In its sample, the clone carrying this T cell receptor (beta chain) was seen once. These data come from a study of blood T cell repertoires in COVID-19. Turning to the study itself: Acute-phase and convalescent COVID-19 samples originated in the United States, Italy and Spain. Sample material is recorded as cDNA or gDNA derived from T cells, B-cell-depleted T cells, or PBMCs.

The authors' processing: Amplified reference gene primers provided the basis for estimating nucleated cell counts. Method: immunoSEQ multiplex PCR; TCRdb's copy keeps in-frame clones and lacks some. Clone size and the V and J calls come from that table; the DNA yielded D and trimming. Among roughly 300,000 clones listed, 85% were seen once. Germline V gene data show CDR1 as SNHLY and CDR2 as FYNNEI. The length of the CDR3 is 15 residues. V gave up 8 bases and J gave up 4 bases; unmatched junction bases: 8. The chain employs TRBV2 and TRBJ2-2, with 9 bases matching TRBD1. Input material: peripheral blood. The sequence was collected from a human donor in a cohort sampled during active COVID-19. The CDR3 is CASSSGQGFTGELFF. The CDR3 region has the DNA TGTGCCAGCTCTTCCGGACAGGGGTTCACCGGGGAGCTGTTTTTT.